The next 28 T cell receptor beta chains were all read from a single sample in a study of cytomegalovirus exposure and HLA in healthy donors. In the PCR, 60 Vbeta and 13 Jbeta primers were used. Here immunoSEQ multiplex PCR was the method, and the copy in TCRdb shows in-frame clones only, minus some. The table lists about 150,000 clones, roughly 73% of them singletons. Source material: PBMCs. The receptor set was obtained from a woman between 18 and 29 years old in good health and CMV-seronegative.

This clone was seen a handful of times. The CDR3 here is CASSESDRPNQPQHF. The CDR3, as DNA: TGTGCCAGCAGTGAATCCGACAGACCCAATCAGCCCCAGCATTTT. V and J are TRBV6-1 and TRBJ1-5; the D gene is possibly TRBD1 (5 bases). This CDR3 is 15 amino acids long. V gave up 2 bases and J gave up 3 bases, with 11 bases separating them. In germline, CDR1 is MNHNS, CDR2 SASEGT.

This chain connects TRBV27 to TRBJ2-2; TRBD2 matches 11 bases. CDR1 and CDR2 from the germline V gene are MNHEY and SMNVEV (reference sequence). The CDR3 consists of 17 residues. J was trimmed by 7 bases and V by 6 bases; bases with no gene match: 13. CDR3 sequence: CASSPGGLAGQGGELFF. CDR3 coding DNA: TGTGCCAGCAGCCCGGGCGGACTAGCGGGCCAAGGCGGGGAGCTGTTTTTT.

The V call is TRBV27, the J call TRBJ2-5, with 10 bases fitting TRBD2. The J call is doubtful: the DNA matches TRBJ2-7 better. Per the germline V gene, CDR1 is MNHEY and CDR2 is SMNVEV (reference sequence). There are 18 residues in the CDR3. CDR3 region: CASSLRPGLALSSYEQYF. The DNA of the CDR3 is TGTGCCAGCAGTTTACGGCCGGGACTAGCGCTGAGCTCCTACGAGCAGTACTTC.

This clone was observed a few times. The gene calls are TRBV9 and TRBJ2-1, with 9 bases matching TRBD2. The CDR3 consists of 16 residues. The trim removed 0 bases at V and 5 bases at J, leaving 6 bases unmatched. The germline gives CDR1 SGDLS, CDR2 YYNGEE. CDR3 coding DNA: TGTGCCAGCAGCGTAGAGCGGGGGGACGTAAACAATGAGCAGTTCTTC. Protein: CASSVERGDVNNEQFF.

The chain recombines TRBV4-1 with TRBJ1-1; a weak D match, TRBD1 (6 bases). V was trimmed by 5 bases and J by 2 bases, leaving 12 bases between them. Germline V lookup: CDR1 MGHRA, CDR2 YSYEKL. The CDR3 is 14 residues long. In DNA, the CDR3 is TGCGCCAGCAGCGATACAGGGCTTAACACTGAAGCTTTCTTT. It yields the protein CASSDTGLNTEAFF.

V usage is TRBV5-4 and J usage is TRBJ2-7; 14 bases fit TRBD2. Germline V lookup: CDR1 SGHNT, CDR2 YYREEE (reference sequence). The CDR3 loop spans 15 amino acids. The V segment lost 5 bases and the J segment 5 bases; nucleotides outside the gene matches: 6. The CDR3 here is CASRSGLAGVDEQYV. CDR3 coding DNA: TGTGCCAGCAGATCGGGACTAGCGGGAGTCGACGAGCAGTACGTC.

The chain employs TRBV18 and TRBJ2-4; TRBD1 matches 10 bases. The CDR3 runs to 15 residues. The germline gives CDR1 KGHSH, CDR2 LQKENI. V lost 2 bases, J lost 8 bases, and 6 bases stayed unmatched. The CDR3 reads CASSPETGTGDIQYF. In DNA, the CDR3 is TGTGCCAGCTCACCAGAAACAGGGACAGGGGACATTCAGTACTTC.

V and J are TRBV18 and TRBJ2-3; 7 bases are a match to TRBD1. This CDR3 contains 15 residues. The V segment lost 3 bases and the J segment 0 bases; nucleotides outside the gene matches: 3. Germline V gene data show CDR1 as KGHSH and CDR2 as LQKENI. The CDR3 protein is CASSPGQMSTDTQYF. CDR3 nucleotides: TGTGCCAGCTCACCGGGACAGATGAGCACAGATACGCAGTATTTT.

The chain couples TRBV19 to TRBJ2-5; 9 bases are a match to TRBD1. V lost 4 bases, J lost 4 bases, and 10 bases stayed unmatched. The V gene's germline CDR1 is LNHDA and CDR2 SQIVND (reference sequence). The CDR3 length is 16 residues. The CDR3 DNA sequence: TGTGCCAGTAGTAAAGGTGGGGGACAGGGAAGAGAGACCCAGTACTTC. As protein: CASSKGGGQGRETQYF.

The V and J genes are TRBV20-1 and TRBJ2-2, with D possibly matching TRBD2 (5 bases). Trimming shortened V by 5 bases and J by 6 bases, and 7 bases separated the two germline ends. The CDR3 has 11 residues. Germline V lookup: CDR1 DFQATT, CDR2 SNEGSKA (reference sequence). The CDR3 sequence: CSAQRAGELFF. DNA of the CDR3: TGCAGTGCTCAGAGGGCCGGGGAGCTGTTTTTT.

The V call is TRBV7-3, the J call TRBJ2-5, with unresolved D. This CDR3 contains 13 residues. Between the trimmed V and J ends, which lost 2 bases and 2 bases, there was a span of 6 bases. In germline, CDR1 is SGHTA, CDR2 FQGTGA. Written as DNA, the CDR3 is TGTGCCAGCAGCTTACAGGATCAAGAGACCCAGTACTTC. Protein: CASSLQDQETQYF.

V is TRBV5-4 and J is TRBJ2-3; D is possibly TRBD2 (5 bases). This CDR3 is built from 14 residues. V gave up 0 bases and J gave up 3 bases, with 8 bases separating them. Per germline, CDR1 SGHNT and CDR2 YYREEE (reference sequence). The CDR3 DNA sequence: TGTGCCAGCAGCTTGGCCACTAGAACAGATACGCAGTATTTT. It encodes CASSLATRTDTQYF.

The rearrangement links TRBV7-8 to TRBJ1-4; 12 bases are shared with TRBD1. Germline lookup yields CDR1 SGHVS and CDR2 FQNEAQ. This CDR3 is built from 16 residues. Trimming took 0 bases from V and 8 from J; bases not matched to a gene: 4. As DNA, the CDR3 is TGTGCCAGCAGCTTAGCGGCGGGACAGGGGGCGGAAAAACTGTTTTTT. As protein: CASSLAAGQGAEKLFF.

This clone was seen more than once but under ten times. The chain joins TRBV15 to TRBJ2-1; 10 nucleotides align to TRBD2. The CDR3 runs 15 residues. The trim removed 6 bases at V and 4 bases at J, leaving 6 bases unmatched. Per the germline V gene, CDR1 is LNHNV and CDR2 is YYDKDF (reference sequence). CDR3 nucleotide sequence: TGTGCCACCAGTGCTGAGCGGGGGGGTTACAATGAGCAGTTCTTC. Its protein is CATSAERGGYNEQFF.

The V call is TRBV27, the J call TRBJ2-4; TRBD1 matches 9 bases. This CDR3 is 13 amino acids long. J lost 8 bases, V lost 4 bases, and 3 bases had no gene match. Germline CDR1 reads MNHEY; CDR2 reads SMNVEV (reference sequence). The CDR3 coding sequence is TGTGCCAGCAGTTGGACAGGGGAGGACATTCAGTACTTC. Protein product: CASSWTGEDIQYF.

This clone has a handful of counts. The V gene is TRBV7-6, the J gene TRBJ2-1; D is possibly TRBD2 (6 bases). The CDR3 has 15 amino acids. Per germline, CDR1 SGHVS and CDR2 FNYEAQ. V lost 5 bases to trimming and J lost 6 bases, with 17 bases between them. CDR3: CASSPTREAGNEQFF. The CDR3 nucleotides read TGTGCCAGCAGCCCAACAAGGGAGGCGGGCAATGAGCAGTTCTTC.

The rearrangement links TRBV4-2 to TRBJ2-7; weak D call: TRBD1 (6 bases). CDR3 size: 13 residues. V lost 3 bases and J lost 3, with 9 bases in between. Germline CDR1 is LGHNA and CDR2 is YNFKEQ. CDR3 bases: TGTGCCAGCAGCCACAACAGGGACTACGAGCAGTACTTC. Encoded protein: CASSHNRDYEQYF.

V gene TRBV7-2 combines with J gene TRBJ1-4, with D unresolved. Trimming shortened V by 5 bases and J by 6 bases, and 10 bases separated the two germline ends. CDR3 length equals 13 residues. In germline, CDR1 is SGHTA, CDR2 FQGNSA. CDR3 in DNA: TGTGCCAGCAGCCCCGGGAACCATGAAAAACTGTTTTTT. Translated: CASSPGNHEKLFF.

This chain connects TRBV5-1 to TRBJ2-5; D is unclear. In germline, CDR1 is SGHRS, CDR2 YFSETQ. V gave up 4 bases and J gave up 5 bases, with 15 bases separating them. The CDR3 has 14 amino acids. The chain's CDR3 is CASSPMVSGETQYF. Written as DNA, the CDR3 is TGCGCCAGCAGCCCAATGGTTTCCGGGGAGACCCAGTACTTC.

The gene calls are TRBV7-2 and TRBJ2-1, with D maybe TRBD2 (6 bases). Germline V gives CDR1 SGHTA, CDR2 FQGNSA. Deletions cut 4 bases from V and 5 bases from J, with 15 bases between. This CDR3 comprises 15 residues. The CDR3 region has the DNA TGTGCCAGCAGCTCATCTCGGGGGTCCCACAATGAGCAGTTCTTC. Residues: CASSSSRGSHNEQFF.

A few counts support this clone. V usage is TRBV6-5 and J usage is TRBJ2-1, with D maybe TRBD2 (6 bases). The CDR3 extends over 13 amino acids. Deletions cut 8 bases from V and 3 bases from J, with 11 bases between. Germline V lookup: CDR1 MNHEY, CDR2 SVGAGI. CDR3 in DNA: TGTGCCAGCGCAGGACTATTCTACAATGAGCAGTTCTTC. It translates to CASAGLFYNEQFF.

This clone was seen only a few times. CDR3 loop: CASSPFTVNEQFF. As DNA, the CDR3 is TGTGCCAGCAGCCCTTTTACTGTGAATGAGCAGTTCTTC. The chain carries TRBV7-2 and TRBJ2-1; D gene uncertain. Germline V gene lookup returns CDR1 SGHTA and CDR2 FQGNSA. CDR3 size: 13 residues. The V end lost 5 bases, the J end lost 7 bases, and 12 bases lay between the germline ends.

This clone was counted between two and nine times. This chain connects TRBV12-5 to TRBJ2-3, with 15 bases lining up with TRBD2. Trimming took 1 base from V and 4 from J; bases not matched to a gene: 12. CDR1 LGHNT and CDR2 FRNRAP come from the germline V gene. The CDR3 totals 20 residues. The CDR3 nucleotides are TGTGCTAGTGGTTTGGCCCGACGAGGACTAGCGGGAGGGTTGGCAGATACGCAGTATTTT. Its translation: CASGLARRGLAGGLADTQYF.

This clone showed up just a few times. The genes are TRBV7-2 and TRBJ1-4, with D perhaps TRBD1 (5 bases). This CDR3 comprises 16 residues. Trimming pared 5 bases from V and 7 bases from J, leaving 20 bases between. Germline V lookup: CDR1 SGHTA, CDR2 FQGNSA. The CDR3 reads CASSPRVQGLAEKLFF. CDR3 DNA: TGTGCCAGCAGCCCAAGGGTTCAGGGACTTGCTGAAAAACTGTTTTTT.

V gene TRBV28 combines with J gene TRBJ2-1; TRBD2 matches at 7 bases. Germline CDR1 reads MDHEN; CDR2 reads SYDVKM. The CDR3 has 16 amino acids. J was trimmed by 0 bases and V by 9 bases; bases with no gene match: 11. The CDR3, as DNA: TGTGCCAGTCCTCCCCCGGGGGGTATCTCCTACAATGAGCAGTTCTTC. It encodes CASPPPGGISYNEQFF. Full variable domain (outside the CDR3, taken from reference TRBV28 and TRBJ2-1): DVKVTQSSRYLVKRTGEKVFLECVQDMDHENMFWYRQDPGLGLRLIYFSYDVKMKEKGDIPEGYSVSREKKERFSLILESASTNQTSMYLCASPPPGGISYNEQFFGPGTRLTVL.

The chain carries TRBV11-2 and TRBJ2-7; TRBD1 might be the D (6 bases). CDR3 length: 12 amino acids. The germline CDR1 and CDR2 sequences are SGHAT and FQNNGV. V dropped 5 bases and J dropped 4 bases, with 9 bases sitting between them. The CDR3 DNA reads TGTGCCAGCAGCCGAGGACAGTACGAGCAGTACGTC. Amino acid sequence: CASSRGQYEQYV.

The chain combines TRBV18 with TRBJ1-2; 9 positions match TRBD1. The CDR3 covers 14 residues. Germline-derived CDR1 and CDR2 are KGHSH and LQKENI. Trimming at V came to 2 bases and at J to 7 bases, leaving 5 bases not matched to a gene. The CDR3 sequence: CASSPGTGTGGYTF. Here the CDR3 DNA reads TGTGCCAGCTCACCAGGGACAGGGACGGGTGGCTACACCTTC.

The chain is built from TRBV6-6 and TRBJ1-2; 7 nucleotides match TRBD1. The germline CDR1 and CDR2 sequences are MNHNY and SVGAGI (reference sequence). Trimming at V came to 8 bases and at J to 1 base, leaving 7 bases not matched to a gene. This CDR3 is built from 14 residues. The CDR3 loop reads CASGSRDSNYGYTF. Here the CDR3 DNA reads TGTGCCAGCGGGTCCCGGGACAGTAACTATGGCTACACCTTC.